This T cell receptor beta chain was recovered during a study of beta chain features in type 1 diabetes. Turning to the study itself: Patients were similar to healthy donors in age and gender (as well as in cell yields). General observations from the study: When Type 1 diabetes patients were examined, their TCRB CDR3s proved moderately but significantly shorter in all four CD4+ subsets.

cDNA synthesis used the whole RNA isolate, giving expressed TCRB sequences. TCRdb's copy holds only in-frame clones and misses some; the assay was immunoSEQ multiplex PCR. Among fewer than 400,000 clones, 9.3% were seen once, and the ten largest hold roughly 0.99%. As for this clone: What it recognizes is unknown.

The CDR3 length is 17 residues. V was clipped by 3 bases and J by 2 bases; unmatched bases: 8. Germline CDR1 and CDR2: MDHEN and SYDVKM. A heparinised blood draw that averaged about 120 mL was obtained once from each donor. The chain recombines TRBV28 with TRBJ2-5; 11 bases fit TRBD2. The origin of this receptor is a man in his thirties or forties with type 1 diabetes. Sequenced: central memory CD4+ T cells from blood. As DNA, the CDR3 is TGTGCCAGCAGTTTGGGACTAGCGGCCTCCCGGCAAGAGACCCAGTACTTC. Its protein is CASSLGLAASRQETQYF.